The rows below give T cell receptor beta chains drawn from one sample of a study of blood T cell repertoires in COVID-19. Sequencing used immunoSEQ multiplex PCR; TCRdb keeps in-frame clones, though not all of them. This table holds over 120,000 clones, 80% to 90% found once. Sequencing was performed on peripheral blood. The source is a man aged 50 to 60 who had recovered from COVID-19. Each CDR3 is given without its conserved first and last residue.

j_call v_call cdr3_aa
TRBJ2-7 TRBV11-2 ASSLLARNYEQY
TRBJ2-2 TRBV19 ASREQGHTGELF
TRBJ1-1 TRBV19 ASCGGGTEAF
TRBJ1-2 TRBV19 ASTPDRGFLYGYT
TRBJ1-1 TRBV4-1 ASSQDTDSTTEAF
TRBJ2-2 TRBV18 ASSPPPGGYTGELF
TRBJ2-5 TRBV9 ASSVGVRLAGEEETQY
TRBJ2-7 TRBV13 ASSPHSTGASYEQY
TRBJ2-1 TRBV9 ASSVVGSSGGYNEQF
TRBJ2-5 TRBV5-4 ASSLLAGGRETQY
TRBJ2-1 TRBV7-2 ASSLTSGGTNEQF
TRBJ2-6 TRBV12-5 ASGLTGALEGANVLT
TRBJ1-2 TRBV10-1 ASSVWGRNGYT
TRBJ1-2 TRBV5-1 ASSLGQLNYGYT
TRBJ1-1 TRBV6-6 ASSFARDTEAF
TRBJ1-2 TRBV4-3 ASSHEPGDNYGYT
TRBJ2-2 TRBV3-1/TRBV3-2 ASIGLDTGELF
TRBJ2-2 TRBV3-1/TRBV3-2 ASSPGTSGGAFTGELF
TRBJ1-2 TRBV7-2 ASSGWTGSIGYT
TRBJ1-1 TRBV7-2 ASSFIHTEAF
TRBJ2-5 TRBV6-5 ASSYDWGGETQY
TRBJ1-6 TRBV5-1 ASSSEGHNSPLH